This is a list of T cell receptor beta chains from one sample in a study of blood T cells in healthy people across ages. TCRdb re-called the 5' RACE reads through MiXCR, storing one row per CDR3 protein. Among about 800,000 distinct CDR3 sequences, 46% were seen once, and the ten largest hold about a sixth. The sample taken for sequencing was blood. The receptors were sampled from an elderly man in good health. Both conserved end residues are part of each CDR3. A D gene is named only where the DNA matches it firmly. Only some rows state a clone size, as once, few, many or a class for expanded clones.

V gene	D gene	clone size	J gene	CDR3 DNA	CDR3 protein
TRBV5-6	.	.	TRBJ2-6	TGTGCCAGCAGCTTTGTCCGACAGGCGGGGGCCAACGTCCTGACTTTC	CASSFVRQAGANVLTF
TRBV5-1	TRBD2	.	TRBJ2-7	TGCGCCAGCAGCCGCGCGCTAGCGGGCACCTACGAGCAGTACTTC	CASSRALAGTYEQYF
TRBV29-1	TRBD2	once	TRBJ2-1	TGCAGCGTTGAGCCTGGCGGGAGATTTATTGGTGAGCAGTTCTTC	CSVEPGGRFIGEQFF
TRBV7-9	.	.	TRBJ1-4	TGTGCCAGCAGCTTAGGAGGGCGATCTCCTAGTATAGAAAAACTGTTTTTT	CASSLGGRSPSIEKLFF
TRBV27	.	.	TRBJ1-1	TGTGCCAGCAGTCCCCTCCGGTGGGGAGTCTCTGAAGCTTTCTTT	CASSPLRWGVSEAFF
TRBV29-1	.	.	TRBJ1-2	TGCAGCTCCTGGGAAAACTATGGCTACACCTTC	CSSWENYGYTF
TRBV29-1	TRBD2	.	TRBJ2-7	TGCAGCGTTGGGACTAGCGGGAGGTTTGGGGAGCAGTACTTC	CSVGTSGRFGEQYF
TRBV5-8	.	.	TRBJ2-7	TGTGCCAGCAGCTCCCCGGGGCGGACTTCCGAGCAGTACTTC	CASSSPGRTSEQYF
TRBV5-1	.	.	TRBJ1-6	TGCGCCAGCAGCTTGATGGAACAGACTAATTCACCCCTCCACTTT	CASSLMEQTNSPLHF
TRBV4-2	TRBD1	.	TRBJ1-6	TGTGCCAGCAGCCAGGGACAGGGGGTGGCACCCCCCCACTTT	CASSQGQGVAPPHF
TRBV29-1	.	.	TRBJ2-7	TGCAGCGTTGAAGCCGGACTTACTTACGAGCAGTACTTC	CSVEAGLTYEQYF
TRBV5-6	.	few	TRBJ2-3	TGTGCCAGCAGCTTGGGGGGGGACGCCGAGTATTTT	CASSLGGDAEYF
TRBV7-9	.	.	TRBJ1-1	TGTGCCAGCAGCCGGAACTTCCCATGGGGGGAAAACACTGAAGCTTTCTTT	CASSRNFPWGENTEAFF
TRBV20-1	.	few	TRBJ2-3	TGCAGTGCCCTACCCCGAGGGAGCTTCGGTACGCAGTATTTT	CSALPRGSFGTQYF
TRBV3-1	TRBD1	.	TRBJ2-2	TGTGCCAGCAGCCAAGGGCACACAGGGGCAACCGGGGAGCTGTTTTTT	CASSQGHTGATGELFF
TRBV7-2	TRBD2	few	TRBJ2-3	TGTGCCAGCAGCTCCAAGGGACTAGCGGGAGGGCCCGGCACAGATACGCAGTATTTT	CASSSKGLAGGPGTDTQYF
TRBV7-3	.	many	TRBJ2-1	TGTGCCAGCAGCCCCGGACTTAGCTCCTACAATGAGCAGTTCTTC	CASSPGLSSYNEQFF
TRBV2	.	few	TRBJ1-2	TGTGCCAGCAGTCTCATCGTTAACTATGGCTACACCTTC	CASSLIVNYGYTF
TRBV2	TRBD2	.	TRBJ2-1	TGTGCCAGCGAGCCGGGACTAGCTGACAATGAGCAGTTCTTC	CASEPGLADNEQFF
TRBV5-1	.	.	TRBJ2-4	TGCGCCAGCAGCTTGGTTCGGGATAGCGAGGGGGAGCAGTACTTC	CASSLVRDSEGEQYF
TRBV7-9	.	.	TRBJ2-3	TGTGCCAGCAGCCCGCAGCTAGGTTTACCAGATACGCAGTATTTT	CASSPQLGLPDTQYF
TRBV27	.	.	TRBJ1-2	TGTGCCAACAGTTTAAAGGGGGGTCATGACTACACCTTC	CANSLKGGHDYTF
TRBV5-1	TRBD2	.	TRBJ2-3	TGCGCCAGCAGCCAACGGACTAGCGGGAGTACGGCAGATACGCAGTATTTT	CASSQRTSGSTADTQYF
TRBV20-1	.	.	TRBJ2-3	TGCAGTGCTAGGGAGTACGGGGGAGTGGCAGATATGCAGTATTTT	CSAREYGGVADMQYF
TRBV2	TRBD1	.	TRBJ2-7	TGTGCCAGCAAACAGCCGACAGGGGGGAATGGCGAGCAGTACTTC	CASKQPTGGNGEQYF
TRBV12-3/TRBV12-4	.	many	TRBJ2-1	TGTGCCAGCAGAGGGGTTCCCCGGGACAATGAGCAGTTCTTC	CASRGVPRDNEQFF
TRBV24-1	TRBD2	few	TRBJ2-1	TGTGCCACCAGTGACGCAGGGACTAGCGGGTTGGGATCGATCTCCTACAATGAGCAGTTCTTC	CATSDAGTSGLGSISYNEQFF
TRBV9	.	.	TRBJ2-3	TGTGCCAGCAGCCCCCAGGGGCGTTCAGATACGCAGTATTTT	CASSPQGRSDTQYF
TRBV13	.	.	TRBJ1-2	TGTGCCAGCGGAGCAAGGACAGAGCCCTTTGGCGGCTACACCTTC	CASGARTEPFGGYTF
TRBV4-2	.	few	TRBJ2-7	TGTGCCAGCAGCCACCTACTAGACGAGCAGTACTTC	CASSHLLDEQYF
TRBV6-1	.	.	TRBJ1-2	TGTGCCAGCAGCGGGGACTCGCTCTATGGCTACACCTTC	CASSGDSLYGYTF
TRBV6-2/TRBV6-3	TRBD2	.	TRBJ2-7	TGTGCCAGCAGTGACCTTACTAGCGGGCCCCGGTACTTC	CASSDLTSGPRYF
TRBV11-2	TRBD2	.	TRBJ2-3	TGTGCCAGCAGCTTTAGCGGGGAGTCCCTCGGTACGCAGTATTTT	CASSFSGESLGTQYF
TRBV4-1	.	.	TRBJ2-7	TGCGCCAGCAGCCGAGACCGGGGCAGCATCCCTTCCTACGAGCAGTACTTC	CASSRDRGSIPSYEQYF
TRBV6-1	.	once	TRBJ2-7	TGTGCCAGCAGTAGTAAACAGGGTGTCGAGCAGTACTTC	CASSSKQGVEQYF
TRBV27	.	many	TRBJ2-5	TGTGCCAGCAGTCCGAGGACAGAAGAGACCCAGTACTTC	CASSPRTEETQYF
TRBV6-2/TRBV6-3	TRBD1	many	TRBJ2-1	TGTGCCAGCAACGACAGGGGGGAATACAATGAGCAGTTCTTC	CASNDRGEYNEQFF
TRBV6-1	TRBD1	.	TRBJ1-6	TGTGCCAGCGCAGAGGACAGGGGGAATTCATCCCTCCACTTT	CASAEDRGNSSLHF
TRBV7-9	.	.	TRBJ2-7	TGTGCCAGCAGCTTGAACAATAACTACGAGCAGTACTTC	CASSLNNNYEQYF
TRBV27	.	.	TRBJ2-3	TGTGCCAGCAGCGATCACGGGGACCGCACGCAGTATTTT	CASSDHGDRTQYF
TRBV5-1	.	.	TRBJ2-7	TGCGCCAGCAGCTTGGCGGGTAGGAACGAGCAGTACTTC	CASSLAGRNEQYF
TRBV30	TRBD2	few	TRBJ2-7	TGTGCCTGGGACAATAGCGGGAGCTACGAGCAGTACTTC	CAWDNSGSYEQYF
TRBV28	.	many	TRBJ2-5	TGTGCCAGCAGTTACCAGGGTGTAGAGACCCAGTACTTC	CASSYQGVETQYF
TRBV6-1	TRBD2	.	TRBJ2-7	TGTGCCAGCAGGGCGACTAGCGGTTCCTACGAGCAGTACTTC	CASRATSGSYEQYF
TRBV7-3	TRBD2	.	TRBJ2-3	TGTGCCAGCAGCCGTAGCGGGAGATTGGGCACAGATACGCAGTATTTT	CASSRSGRLGTDTQYF
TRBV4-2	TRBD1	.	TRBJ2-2	TGTGCCAGCAGCCATAGCCTCGACAGGGCAAGGGTCACCGGGGAGCTGTTTTTT	CASSHSLDRARVTGELFF
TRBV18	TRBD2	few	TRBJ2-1	TGTGCCAGCTCACCCATTGGGACTAGCGGGCCCAATGAGCAGTTCTTC	CASSPIGTSGPNEQFF